The 4 T cell receptor beta chains reported below all come from one sample, sequenced in a study of shared clonotypes between healthy human individuals. It was CD45RO-negative cells, positively selected for CCR7, that made up naive CD8 cells, with terminally differentiated effector memory CD45RA+ cells excluded. Some clones are missing from TCRdb's copy, which holds only in-frame ones; the method was immunoSEQ multiplex PCR. Of more than 2 million clones detected, roughly 95% appear once; the ten largest clones hold roughly 1.1%. Sequencing was carried out using naive CD8+ T cells sorted from blood. These receptors came from a man in his late teens or twenties in good health.

Details on this clone: Other DNA sequences in this specimen translate into the identical CDR3. CDR3 sequence reads: CAWSRGAYEQYF. As DNA, the CDR3 is TGTGCCTGGAGTCGGGGGGCCTACGAGCAGTACTTC. The chain couples TRBV30 to TRBJ2-7, with 7 nucleotides matching TRBD2. Trimming took 2 bases from V and 2 from J; bases not matched to a gene: 0. This CDR3 has 12 amino acids. CDR1 and CDR2 (germline): GTSNPN, SVGIG (reference sequence).

The V and J genes are TRBV28 and TRBJ1-5, with D unresolved. CDR1 is MDHEN and CDR2 is SYDVKM in the germline V gene. V was pared by 6 bases and J by 0 bases, with 12 bases between. The CDR3 covers 15 residues. The CDR3 DNA follows: TGTGCCAGCAGCCCGCTTGGGTATAGCAATCAGCCCCAGCATTTT. This translates into CASSPLGYSNQPQHF.

The J gene is TRBJ1-6, the V gene TRBV9; the D is unclear. This CDR3 is 14 amino acids long. V lost 2 bases, J lost 6 bases, and 9 bases lay in between. The germline CDR1 and CDR2 sequences are SGDLS and YYNGEE. Written as DNA, the CDR3 is TGTGCCAGCAGCGTTGAGAGTATTAATTCACCCCTCCACTTT. It codes for CASSVESINSPLHF.

This chain connects TRBV7-9 to TRBJ2-7; perhaps TRBD1 as D (5 bases). CDR3 length: 13 amino acids. The germline V gene encodes CDR1 SEHNR and CDR2 FQNEAQ (reference sequence). V was clipped by 7 bases and J by 0 bases, with 10 bases between them. The CDR3 coding sequence is TGTGCCAGCATCGGAACAGGCTCCTACGAGCAGTACTTC. Amino acid sequence: CASIGTGSYEQYF.